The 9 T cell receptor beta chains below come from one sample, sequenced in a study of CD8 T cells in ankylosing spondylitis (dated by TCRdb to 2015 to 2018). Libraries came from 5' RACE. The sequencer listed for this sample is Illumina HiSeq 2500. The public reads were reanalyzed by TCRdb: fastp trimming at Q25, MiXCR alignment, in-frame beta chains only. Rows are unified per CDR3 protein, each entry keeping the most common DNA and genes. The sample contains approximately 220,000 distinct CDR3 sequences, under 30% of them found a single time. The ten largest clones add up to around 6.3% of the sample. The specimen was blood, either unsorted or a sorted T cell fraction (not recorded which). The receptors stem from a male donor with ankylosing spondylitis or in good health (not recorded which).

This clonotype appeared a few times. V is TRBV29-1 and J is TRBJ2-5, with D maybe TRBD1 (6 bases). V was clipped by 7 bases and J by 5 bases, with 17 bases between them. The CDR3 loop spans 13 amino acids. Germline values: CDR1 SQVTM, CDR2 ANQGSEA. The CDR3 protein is CSAYRAGVETQYF. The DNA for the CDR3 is TGCAGCGCCTACAGGGCTGGAGTTGAGACCCAGTACTTC.

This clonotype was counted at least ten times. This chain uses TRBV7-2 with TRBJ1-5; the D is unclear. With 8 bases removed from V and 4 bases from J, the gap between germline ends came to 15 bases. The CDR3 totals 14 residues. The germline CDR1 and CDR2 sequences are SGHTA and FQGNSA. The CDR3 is CASSRAGGNQPQHF. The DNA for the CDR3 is TGTGCCAGCTCCCGGGCAGGTGGTAATCAGCCCCAGCATTTT.

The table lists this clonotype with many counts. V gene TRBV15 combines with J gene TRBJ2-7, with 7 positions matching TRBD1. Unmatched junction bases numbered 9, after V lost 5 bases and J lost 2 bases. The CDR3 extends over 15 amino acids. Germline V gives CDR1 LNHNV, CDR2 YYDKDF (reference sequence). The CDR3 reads CATSVQGTVPYEQYF. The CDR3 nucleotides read TGTGCCACCAGCGTCCAGGGGACAGTTCCCTACGAGCAGTACTTC.

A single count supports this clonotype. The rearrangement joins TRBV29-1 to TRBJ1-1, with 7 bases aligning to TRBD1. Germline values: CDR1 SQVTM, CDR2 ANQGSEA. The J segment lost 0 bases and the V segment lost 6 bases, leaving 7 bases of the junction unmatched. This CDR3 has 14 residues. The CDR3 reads CSVSHGTVNTEAFF. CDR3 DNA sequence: TGCAGCGTCTCACACGGGACAGTGAACACTGAAGCTTTCTTT.

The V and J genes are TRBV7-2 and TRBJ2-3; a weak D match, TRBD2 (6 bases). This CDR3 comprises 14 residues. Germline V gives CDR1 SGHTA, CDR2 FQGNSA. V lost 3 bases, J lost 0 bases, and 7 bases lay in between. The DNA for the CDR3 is TGTGCCAGCAGCTTTGCGGGAAGCACAGATACGCAGTATTTT. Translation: CASSFAGSTDTQYF.

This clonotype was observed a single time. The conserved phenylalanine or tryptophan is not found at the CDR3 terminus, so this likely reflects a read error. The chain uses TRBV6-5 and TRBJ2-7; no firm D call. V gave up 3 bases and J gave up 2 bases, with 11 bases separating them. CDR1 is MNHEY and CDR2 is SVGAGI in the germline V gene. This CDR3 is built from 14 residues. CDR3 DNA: TGTGCCAGCAGTTATGGCGCCGCTGCCTACGAGCAGTACTGC. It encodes CASSYGAAAYEQYC.

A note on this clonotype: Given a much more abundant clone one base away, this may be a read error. CDR3 residues: CSARARQVNQPQHF. The CDR3 coding sequence is TGCAGTGCTAGAGCTCGGCAGGTCAATCAGCCCCAGCATTTT. The gene calls are TRBV20-1 and TRBJ1-5; D uncertain. Trimming left V 1 base short and J 3 bases short, with 10 bases between. Germline CDR1 is DFQATT and CDR2 is SNEGSKA (reference sequence). There are 14 residues in the CDR3.

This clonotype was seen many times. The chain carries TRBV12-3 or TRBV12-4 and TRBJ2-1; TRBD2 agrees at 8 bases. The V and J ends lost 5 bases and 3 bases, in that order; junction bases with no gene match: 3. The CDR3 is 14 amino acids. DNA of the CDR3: TGTGCCAGCAGTGGGCTAGCGGGCTACAATGAGCAGTTCTTC. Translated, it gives CASSGLAGYNEQFF.

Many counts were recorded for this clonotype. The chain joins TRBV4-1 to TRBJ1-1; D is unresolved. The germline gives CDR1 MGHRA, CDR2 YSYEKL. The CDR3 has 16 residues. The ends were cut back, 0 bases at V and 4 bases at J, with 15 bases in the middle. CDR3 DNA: TGCGCCAGCAGCCAAGATCTTCAAGGGAAATTCACTGAAGCTTTCTTT. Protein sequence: CASSQDLQGKFTEAFF.